Below, 22 T cell receptor beta chains from the same sample are listed, as sequenced in a study of CD8 T cells in ankylosing spondylitis. Findings of the study overall: Characteristic of ankylosing spondylitis blood, it appeared, was a TCR beta motif comprising about eight highly homologous variants.

No antigen has been identified for these receptors. TCRdb passed the 5' RACE reads through MiXCR, listing each CDR3 protein once. The table lists under 550,000 distinct CDR3 sequences, roughly a quarter of them singletons. The sequenced material came from blood, either unsorted or a sorted T cell fraction (not recorded which). The receptors come from a male donor with ankylosing spondylitis.

This clonotype was observed a handful of times. The chain employs TRBV11-2 and TRBJ2-1, with D perhaps TRBD1 (6 bases). In germline, CDR1 is SGHAT, CDR2 FQNNGV. This CDR3 contains 15 residues. The V end lost 1 base, the J end lost 5 bases, and 12 bases lay between the germline ends. CDR3 bases: TGTGCCAGCAGCTTAGCACAGGGTTACCACAATGAGCAGTTCTTC. Protein: CASSLAQGYHNEQFF.

The V call is TRBV24-1, the J call TRBJ2-1; D possibly corresponds to TRBD1 (5 bases). Looked up from germline, CDR1 is KGHDR and CDR2 is SFDVKD. V lost 7 bases and J lost 7, with 16 bases in between. The CDR3 extends over 14 amino acids. CDR3 nucleotides: TGTGCCACCAGCTCCCTGACAGTTCCAAATGAGCAGTTCTTC. Protein: CATSSLTVPNEQFF.

This clonotype has a handful of counts. The chain couples TRBV21-1 to TRBJ1-3; the table assigns TRBD1, which was not confirmed against the DNA. TRBV21-1 is designated a pseudogene. CDR3 length: 18 residues. The CDR3 region is CASSKGTGGSFSGNTIYF. In DNA, the CDR3 is TGTGCCAGCAGCAAAGGTACAGGGGGGTCCTTCTCTGGAAACACCATATATTTT.

For this clonotype: Relative to the germline gene, one junction end is altered; a read error may explain this. The V and J genes are TRBV12-3 or TRBV12-4 and TRBJ1-6; TRBD1 might be the D (5 bases). The CDR3 has 16 residues. The CDR3 sequence: CASSLAAGREDSPLHF. The CDR3 region has the DNA TGTGCCAGCAGTCTAGCGGCGGGCAGGGAGGATTCACCCCTCCACTTT.

The table lists this clonotype with a few counts. The chain has TRBV12-3 or TRBV12-4 and TRBJ1-5; D not certain. This CDR3 contains 13 residues. V shed 3 bases and J shed 7 bases, with 10 bases lying between them. The chain's CDR3 is CASSFFSGQPQHF. CDR3 in DNA: TGTGCCAGCAGTTTTTTTTCGGGACAGCCCCAGCATTTT.

This clonotype was recorded a few times. The chain uses TRBV5-1 and TRBJ2-3, with TRBD2 matching 7 bases. J gave up 0 bases and V 0 bases, and 7 bases lay outside the gene matches. Germline V CDR1 and CDR2: SGHRS, YFSETQ. The CDR3 sequence is 17 residues long. CDR3 amino acids: CASSLAPLADSTDTQYF. The CDR3 DNA is TGCGCCAGCAGCTTGGCCCCCCTAGCGGACAGCACAGATACGCAGTATTTT.

In this sample, this clonotype turned up a few times. The J gene is TRBJ2-3, the V gene TRBV2; tentatively, D is TRBD1 (6 bases). CDR3 length: 15 residues. The V gene's germline CDR1 is SNHLY and CDR2 FYNNEI. The V and J ends lost 4 bases and 1 base respectively, with 12 bases between them. The CDR3 is CASSGRAGGTDTQYF. The CDR3 region has the DNA TGTGCCAGCAGTGGACGAGCAGGGGGCACAGATACGCAGTATTTT.

As concerns this clonotype: The germline gene is not matched at one end of the junction; a read error may be the cause. This sequence joins TRBV7-2 and TRBJ2-3, with D unresolved. Germline CDR1 SGHTA, CDR2 FQGNSA. CDR3 length equals 16 residues. The CDR3 region has the DNA TGCGCCAGCAGCTTAGATCCGGGTTGGGGCACAGATACGCAGTATTTT. Translation: CASSLDPGWGTDTQYF.

The V call is TRBV18, the J call TRBJ1-1; D is ambiguous. Germline V CDR1 and CDR2: KGHSH, LQKENI. Trimming removed 5 bases from V and 4 bases from J, with 17 bases in between. The CDR3 contains 15 residues. The CDR3 bases are TGTGCCAGCTCATCGGGCCTCGGGGTTATCACTGAAGCTTTCTTT. It encodes CASSSGLGVITEAFF.

This clonotype occurred a few times. The rearrangement uses TRBV15 and TRBJ2-7; 9 bases agree with TRBD2. This CDR3 contains 14 residues. V shed 0 bases and J 7 bases; nucleotides not matched to a gene: 4. Germline CDR1 LNHNV, CDR2 YYDKDF (reference sequence). CDR3 region: CATSRERGGREQYF. DNA of the CDR3: TGTGCCACCAGCAGAGAGCGGGGGGGTCGAGAGCAGTACTTC.

This clonotype was detected a few times. CDR3 amino acids: CASSRRPANTGELFF. Written as DNA, the CDR3 is TGTGCCAGCAGCAGACGCCCCGCGAACACCGGGGAGCTGTTTTTT. The rearrangement joins TRBV6-1 to TRBJ2-2; no clear D gene. The CDR3 has 15 residues. Germline loops: CDR1 MNHNS, CDR2 SASEGT. The V gene lost 6 bases and the J gene lost 0 bases, with 11 bases spanning the gap.

This clonotype has only a few counts. This chain joins TRBV29-1 and TRBJ1-5; 11 bases are shared with TRBD1. This CDR3 is 15 amino acids long. CDR1 and CDR2 (germline): SQVTM, ANQGSEA. Unmatched junction bases numbered 6, after V lost 3 bases and J lost 5 bases. The DNA of the CDR3 is TGCAGCGTTGATTCGGGACAGGGGGGCCATCAGCCCCAGCATTTT. This sequence encodes CSVDSGQGGHQPQHF.

V is TRBV6-2 or TRBV6-3 and J is TRBJ1-2; 10 nucleotides align to TRBD1. V gave up 8 bases and J gave up 9 bases; unmatched junction bases: 12. Germline CDR1 MNHEY, CDR2 SVGEGT. CDR3 length equals 14 residues. CDR3 coding DNA: TGTGCCAGCCTCCGGGACAGGGGCCTAAACCGCTACACCTTC. Its translation: CASLRDRGLNRYTF.

In its sample, this clonotype was seen a few times. The gene calls are TRBV10-3 and TRBJ2-1; 15 nucleotides line up with TRBD2. This CDR3 spans 14 amino acids. Germline V gene data show CDR1 as ENHRY and CDR2 as SYGVKD. The V gene end was trimmed by 6 bases and the J gene end by 6 bases; junction bases not matched to a gene: 0. CDR3 region: CAIRGLAGGNEQFF. In DNA, the CDR3 is TGTGCCATCAGGGGACTAGCGGGGGGCAATGAGCAGTTCTTC.

For the CDR3, the DNA is TGTGCTAGTGGTTTATCGGGGGAGGTGTTCGAAGAGGACACTGAAGCTTTCTTT. As protein: CASGLSGEVFEEDTEAFF. The V call is TRBV12-5, the J call TRBJ1-1; D possibly corresponds to TRBD1 (5 bases). Germline assignment: CDR1 LGHNT and CDR2 FRNRAP. V was clipped by 3 bases and J by 3 bases, with 23 bases between them. The CDR3 is 18 residues long.

The rearrangement joins TRBV20-1 to TRBJ1-1; TRBD1 matches at 8 bases. Trimming removed 4 bases from V and 1 base from J; junction bases left unmatched: 5. This CDR3 is built from 14 residues. Looked up from germline, CDR1 is DFQATT and CDR2 is SNEGSKA (reference sequence). The chain's CDR3 is CSATGTGGNTEAFF. As DNA, the CDR3 is TGCAGTGCTACCGGGACAGGAGGGAACACTGAAGCTTTCTTT.

The CDR3 loop reads CASTLVGGSNEKLFF. CDR3 sequence (DNA): TGTGCCAGCACCCTGGTTGGGGGTAGTAATGAAAAACTGTTTTTT. V usage is TRBV7-8 and J usage is TRBJ1-4; TRBD1 might be the D (5 bases). Germline values: CDR1 SGHVS, CDR2 FQNEAQ. V was trimmed by 7 bases and J by 4 bases, leaving 16 bases between them. The CDR3 is 15 residues long.

This chain connects TRBV14 to TRBJ1-5, with a possible D match to TRBD1 (6 bases). This CDR3 has 16 residues. Per the germline V gene, CDR1 is SGHDN and CDR2 is FVKESK. Trimming pared 3 bases from V and 3 bases from J, leaving 15 bases between. This CDR3 is CASSQENRVLNQPQHF. The CDR3 nucleotides read TGTGCCAGCAGCCAGGAAAACAGGGTCCTCAATCAGCCCCAGCATTTT.

J is TRBJ1-4 and V is TRBV7-9; TRBD1 aligns across 9 bases. The CDR3 loop spans 14 amino acids. V was pared by 8 bases and J by 7 bases, with 8 bases of the junction left unmatched. CDR1 is SEHNR and CDR2 is FQNEAQ in the germline V gene (reference sequence). CDR3: CASGAGTGSEKLFF. DNA of the CDR3: TGTGCCAGCGGCGCCGGGACAGGGAGTGAAAAACTGTTTTTT.

The chain has TRBV7-6 and TRBJ2-7; D perhaps matches TRBD2 (6 bases). CDR3 length equals 15 residues. V was clipped by 6 bases and J by 2 bases, with 17 bases between them. The germline CDR1 and CDR2 sequences are SGHVS and FNYEAQ. The CDR3 nucleotides read TGTGCCAGCAGTGTGGTGGGGACTGAGGCCTACGAGCAGTACTTC. It codes for CASSVVGTEAYEQYF. Filled out from reference TRBV7-6 and TRBJ2-7, the complete variable domain reads GAGVSQSPRYKVTKRGQDVALRCDPISGHVSLYWYRQALGQGPEFLTYFNYEAQQDKSGLPNDRFSAERPEGSISTLTIQRTEQRDSAMYRCASSVVGTEAYEQYFGPGTRLTVT.

The V and J genes are TRBV20-1 and TRBJ1-4; D ambiguous. Looked up from germline, CDR1 is DFQATT and CDR2 is SNEGSKA (reference sequence). V lost 3 bases and J lost 2, with 16 bases in between. The CDR3 is 16 residues long. CDR3 coding DNA: TGCAGTGCTAGCAAGAAACTTGGCTTCACTAATGAAAAACTGTTTTTT. As protein: CSASKKLGFTNEKLFF.

The chain employs TRBV10-3 and TRBJ1-5; tentative D call: TRBD1 (6 bases). Per the germline V gene, CDR1 is ENHRY and CDR2 is SYGVKD. The CDR3 has 16 amino acids. Trimming removed 3 bases at V and 3 bases at J, with 15 bases between. CDR3 coding DNA: TGTGCCATCAGTGAATCCGGGACAACAAACAATCAGCCCCAGCATTTT. As protein: CAISESGTTNNQPQHF.